This T cell receptor (beta chain) was retrieved from a study of Ad26.COV2.S vaccination and SARS-CoV-2 variants. Concerning this clone: Its antigen is not known.

The protocol was immunoSEQ multiplex PCR, while the TCRdb copy is restricted to in-frame clones and leaves out a portion. The repertoire holds some 480,000 clones, with around 85% as singletons. Described treatment: roughly 19 received Ad26.COV2.S at low or high dose, single or two shots; several received placebo; per-sample allocation not given. The study sampled participants on day 63 after the first vaccine or placebo injection. Germline CDR1 DFQATT, CDR2 SNEGSKA (reference sequence). V lost 5 bases, J lost 3 bases, and 5 bases lay in between. CDR3 length equals 11 residues. Findings of the study overall: Vaccinees showed greater spike-specific TCR breadth than placebo recipients.

This TCR was sampled from a person aged 18 to 65 who received the Ad26.COV2.S COVID-19 vaccine or a placebo. The chain carries TRBV20-1 and TRBJ2-1; D unclear. Sequencing used peripheral blood, obtained in a trial of Ad26.COV2.S vaccine versus placebo. CDR3: CSAGFYNEQFF. CDR3 DNA: TGCAGTGCTGGCTTCTACAATGAGCAGTTCTTC.